A selection of T cell receptor beta chains follows, all from one sample in a study of OX40 agonist ivuxolimab in advanced cancers. Method: immunoSEQ multiplex PCR; TCRdb's copy keeps in-frame clones and lacks some. The top ten clones hold just over 2% of a sample with 90,000 to 100,000 clones, more than 95% of them seen once. The material sequenced was CD4+ or CD8+ T cells sorted from blood, taken in a trial of the OX40 agonist ivuxolimab. All receptors derive from an adult with an advanced solid tumor such as melanoma, head and neck, liver or kidney cancer. Both conserved end residues are part of each CDR3. The D gene is left open where the match is weak. Not every row has a clone size; where given, it reads once, few, many or a size class.

j_call clone_size v_call d_call cdr3_aa cdr3_nt
TRBJ1-6 - TRBV5-1 TRBD1 CASSFGTGNSPLHF TGCGCCAGCAGCTTCGGGACAGGAAATTCACCCCTCCACTTT
TRBJ1-1 - TRBV30 - CAWSVGFRNTEAFF TGTGCCTGGAGTGTAGGATTTCGGAACACTGAAGCTTTCTTT
TRBJ1-3 - TRBV6-6 - CASISYPSGNTIYF TGTGCCAGCATATCATATCCCTCTGGAAACACCATATATTTT
TRBJ2-7 once TRBV7-9 - CASSLGDPPYF TGTGCCAGCAGCTTAGGAGACCCGCCGTACTTC
TRBJ2-2 - TRBV18 - CASSPPLSGELFF TGTGCCAGCTCACCACCTTTGTCCGGGGAGCTGTTTTTT
TRBJ1-1 - TRBV7-3 TRBD1 CASTLKQGTEAFF TGTGCCAGCACCCTCAAACAGGGGACTGAAGCTTTCTTT
TRBJ2-5 - TRBV2 TRBD1 CAITDRHRETQYF TGTGCCATCACGGACAGGCATCGAGAGACCCAGTACTTC
TRBJ1-3 - TRBV6-5 - CASSPTLSGNTIYF TGTGCCAGCAGCCCCACCCTTTCTGGAAACACCATATATTTT
TRBJ2-3 - TRBV5-6 - CASSSEEGTQYF TGTGCCAGCAGCAGTGAGGAGGGTACGCAGTATTTT
TRBJ2-7 - TRBV18 - CASSPDEGLEQYF TGTGCCAGCTCACCCGACGAAGGTCTCGAGCAGTACTTC
TRBJ1-4 - TRBV9 - CASSDNNEKLFF TGTGCCAGCAGCGACAATAATGAAAAACTGTTTTTT
TRBJ2-7 - TRBV4-1 TRBD2 CASSQSGGVAYEQYF TGCGCCAGCAGCCAATCGGGGGGGGTAGCCTACGAGCAGTACTTC
TRBJ2-2 - TRBV6-5 - CASSSSGDTGELFF TGTGCCAGCAGTTCCTCGGGAGACACCGGGGAGCTGTTTTTT
TRBJ2-7 - TRBV9 TRBD2 CASSVGASGSYEQYF TGTGCCAGCAGCGTAGGTGCTAGCGGCTCCTACGAGCAGTACTTC
TRBJ1-5 - TRBV30 TRBD1 CAWKGQGAMSNQPQHF TGTGCCTGGAAAGGACAGGGGGCGATGAGCAATCAGCCCCAGCATTTT
TRBJ2-2 - TRBV27 - CASSLVGAGELFF TGTGCCAGCAGTTTAGTAGGGGCCGGGGAGCTGTTTTTT
TRBJ2-3 - TRBV13 - CASSLDRREDTQYF TGTGCCAGCAGCTTAGACAGGCGGGAAGATACGCAGTATTTT
TRBJ2-7 - TRBV7-9 - CASSLAPGVSDEQYF TGTGCCAGCAGCTTAGCGCCGGGGGTGAGCGACGAGCAGTACTTC
TRBJ2-5 - TRBV2 - CASSDLDLETQYF TGTGCCAGCAGTGATCTTGACTTAGAGACCCAGTACTTC
TRBJ1-1 - TRBV2 - CASSSYLTEAFF TGTGCCAGCAGCTCCTACCTCACTGAAGCTTTCTTT
TRBJ2-7 - TRBV11-2 - CASSLVSSGAYEQYF TGTGCCAGCAGCTTAGTTTCGTCTGGGGCCTACGAGCAGTACTTC
TRBJ2-1 once TRBV28 TRBD1 CASTTTGGLGEQFF TGTGCCAGCACTACGACAGGGGGTCTGGGCGAGCAGTTCTTC
TRBJ2-7 once TRBV30 TRBD2 CAWGSGGLEYEQYF TGTGCCTGGGGGAGCGGGGGGCTAGAATACGAGCAGTACTTC
TRBJ1-1 - TRBV19 - CASRDGSHTEAFF TGTGCCAGTAGGGACGGCTCACACACTGAAGCTTTCTTT
TRBJ1-5 - TRBV6-1 - CASSDRRVRRQPQHF TGTGCCAGCAGTGACCGCCGCGTAAGAAGGCAGCCCCAGCATTTT
TRBJ1-3 - TRBV19 - CASIGDSGNTIYF TGTGCCAGTATAGGGGACTCTGGAAACACCATATATTTT
TRBJ2-7 - TRBV19 - CASSWGSEQYF TGTGCCAGTAGCTGGGGATCCGAGCAGTACTTC
TRBJ2-3 - TRBV5-1 TRBD2 CASSRGGLAATDTQYF TGCGCCAGCAGTCGAGGGGGACTAGCGGCCACAGATACGCAGTATTTT
TRBJ2-1 - TRBV9 TRBD1 CASSGQGFTYNEQFF TGTGCCAGCAGCGGACAGGGATTTACCTACAATGAGCAGTTCTTC
TRBJ2-7 - TRBV7-2 - CASSLVGGRSSYEQYF TGTGCCAGCAGCTTAGTGGGCGGGCGCAGCTCCTACGAGCAGTACTTC
TRBJ2-5 - TRBV28 TRBD1 CASNSIMGQEQETQYF TGTGCCAGCAACTCCATCATGGGACAGGAGCAAGAGACCCAGTACTTC
TRBJ2-7 - TRBV28 TRBD1 CASSISGTGRSYEQYF TGTGCCAGCAGTATTTCCGGGACAGGGAGGTCCTACGAGCAGTACTTC